The 12 T cell receptor beta chains below all came from one sample that was sequenced in a study of T cell responses to AZD1222 COVID-19 vaccine. Sequenced by immunoSEQ multiplex PCR; TCRdb stores in-frame clones only, minus some. The sample records 130,000 or so clones, about 90% being singletons. The sample was peripheral blood, taken on day 0 of AZD1222 vaccination. These receptors were obtained from an adult in good health.

The chain uses TRBV9 and TRBJ1-1; D is unclear. The CDR3 contains 14 residues. Germline V gene lookup returns CDR1 SGDLS and CDR2 YYNGEE. The V end was cut by 4 bases, the J end by 3 bases, with 13 bases between. This chain's CDR3 is CASSPPGVYTEAFF. For the CDR3, the DNA is TGTGCCAGCAGCCCACCCGGGGTTTACACTGAAGCTTTCTTT.

The genes are TRBV7-8 and TRBJ1-2; TRBD1 matches 7 bases. The germline gives CDR1 SGHVS, CDR2 FQNEAQ. The CDR3 spans 16 residues. V shed 5 bases and J 4 bases; nucleotides not matched to a gene: 13. CDR3 sequence: CASSLPRQGTGYGYTF. CDR3 bases: TGTGCCAGCAGCCTCCCGCGACAGGGAACAGGCTATGGCTACACCTTC. Using reference TRBV7-8 and TRBJ1-2 for the parts outside the CDR3, the full variable domain is GAGVSQSPRYKVAKRGQDVALRCDPISGHVSLFWYQQALGQGPEFLTYFQNEAQLDKSGLPSDRFFAERPEGSVSTLKIQRTQQEDSAVYLCASSLPRQGTGYGYTFGSGTRLTVV.

This chain uses TRBV10-3 with TRBJ1-1; 7 bases are a match to TRBD1. CDR3 length: 14 amino acids. Trimming took 2 bases from V and 3 from J; bases not matched to a gene: 3. Germline lookup yields CDR1 ENHRY and CDR2 SYGVKD. CDR3 loop: CAISERDSDTEAFF. CDR3 bases: TGTGCCATCAGTGAGAGGGACAGTGACACTGAAGCTTTCTTT.

This clone was detected once. Mismatch with germline at one junction end may stem from a read error. J is TRBJ1-5 and V is TRBV7-2, with D possibly being TRBD1 (6 bases). The CDR3 length is 15 residues. Germline V gene data show CDR1 as SGHTA and CDR2 as FQGNSA. In DNA form, the CDR3 reads TGTGCCAACAGCTTAGGGGGGGACTACAATCAGCCCCAGCATTTT. Protein: CANSLGGDYNQPQHF.

The V call is TRBV6-1, the J call TRBJ1-2, with a weak D call TRBD1 (6 bases). V lost 4 bases and J 4 bases, leaving 19 bases between the germline ends. CDR3 length equals 16 residues. Germline V CDR1 and CDR2: MNHNS, SASEGT. The CDR3 loop reads CASSAQGFAGAYGYTF. CDR3 nucleotide sequence: TGTGCCAGCAGTGCCCAAGGCTTTGCAGGGGCCTATGGCTACACCTTC.

The CDR3 DNA follows: TGTGCCAGCAGCTTGGCCCCAGGGGAAGAGACCCAGTACTTC. Its translation is CASSLAPGEETQYF. The rearrangement uses TRBV5-4 and TRBJ2-5; TRBD1 might be the D (6 bases). The CDR3 runs 14 residues. V gave up 0 bases and J gave up 3 bases, with 9 bases separating them. Germline V gene lookup returns CDR1 SGHNT and CDR2 YYREEE (reference sequence).

The chain has TRBV6-1 and TRBJ2-3; D tentatively reads TRBD1 or TRBD2 (5 bases each). This CDR3 has 14 amino acids. V was clipped by 3 bases and J by 6 bases, with 13 bases between them. Germline lookup yields CDR1 MNHNS and CDR2 SASEGT. As DNA, the CDR3 is TGTGCCAGCAGTGAGGGACGCCTTTTGGATACGCAGTATTTT. Its protein is CASSEGRLLDTQYF.

The J gene is TRBJ2-1, the V gene TRBV14; TRBD1 might be the D (5 bases). The germline V gene encodes CDR1 SGHDN and CDR2 FVKESK. This CDR3 region has 16 residues. V was trimmed by 0 bases and J by 3 bases, leaving 12 bases between them. Here the CDR3 reads CASSQERAGYYNEQFF. The CDR3 nucleotides are TGTGCCAGCAGCCAAGAAAGGGCAGGGTACTACAATGAGCAGTTCTTC. Full variable domain (rest looked up from reference TRBV14 and TRBJ2-1): EAGVTQFPSHSVIEKGQTVTLRCDPISGHDNLYWYRRVMGKEIKFLLHFVKESKQDESGMPNNRFLAERTGGTYSTLKVQPAELEDSGVYFCASSQERAGYYNEQFFGPGTRLTVL.

The chain combines TRBV6-6 with TRBJ1-3; 7 bases fit TRBD1. This CDR3 is 14 amino acids long. Germline assignment: CDR1 MNHNY and CDR2 SVGAGI (reference sequence). J lost 8 bases, V lost 0 bases, and 4 bases had no gene match. The CDR3 spells CASSYSSRGDTIYF. DNA for the CDR3: TGTGCCAGCAGTTACTCGAGCAGGGGGGACACCATATATTTT.

This sequence joins TRBV19 and TRBJ1-1; the D is unclear. Deletions cut 7 bases from V and 4 bases from J, with 10 bases between. Germline assignment: CDR1 LNHDA and CDR2 SQIVND (reference sequence). The CDR3 runs 12 residues. This chain's CDR3 is CASKGRGTEAFF. CDR3 sequence (DNA): TGTGCCAGTAAAGGTCGGGGCACTGAAGCTTTCTTT.

The J gene is TRBJ1-2, the V gene TRBV5-1; D gene ambiguous. In germline, CDR1 is SGHRS, CDR2 YFSETQ. Trimming removed 1 base from V and 3 bases from J, with 7 bases in between. The CDR3 sequence is 13 residues long. The CDR3 DNA is TGCGCCAGCAGCTTGTGGGTAGACTATGGCTACACCTTC. It yields the protein CASSLWVDYGYTF.

The rearrangement links TRBV19 to TRBJ2-6; either TRBD1 or TRBD2 may supply D (6 bases each). Per the germline V gene, CDR1 is LNHDA and CDR2 is SQIVND (reference sequence). V gave up 10 bases and J gave up 1 base, with 17 bases separating them. CDR3 length equals 16 residues. The CDR3 DNA is TGTGCCACCCAACAGGGTGGGGGGTCTGGGGCCAACGTCCTGACTTTC. Amino acid sequence: CATQQGGGSGANVLTF.